This paragraph reports one T cell receptor beta chain. Its antigen is still unknown. The data belong to a study of beta chain features in type 1 diabetes. Expressed TCRB transcripts were sequenced because the entire RNA isolate underwent reverse transcription. This table comes from immunoSEQ multiplex PCR, and its TCRdb copy is limited to in-frame clones, with some not included. The data show 250,000 to 300,000 clones, over 11% seen once. Findings of the study overall: Within each of all four CD4+ subsets, Type 1 diabetes patients had TCRB CDR3s that were moderately but significantly shorter.

Germline assignment: CDR1 LNHDA and CDR2 SQIVND (reference sequence). Trimming took 1 base from V and 1 from J, leaving 8 bases between them. There are 14 residues in the CDR3. Purity of each sorted population was above 98%. Sequenced sample: naive CD4+ T cells from blood. This clonotype was obtained from a man younger than 45 with type 1 diabetes. This chain connects TRBV19 to TRBJ2-7; a possible D gene is TRBD2 (5 bases). The CDR3: CASSIAGVSYEQYF. As DNA, the CDR3 is TGTGCCAGTAGTATAGCCGGGGTATCCTACGAGCAGTACTTC.